What follows is one T cell receptor beta chain and its context. Its antigen is still unknown. cDNA libraries for TCR beta contained unique molecular identifiers. Starting from approximately 1 to 10 million T cells, the study yielded about 490,000 cDNA molecules. TCRdb independently ran MiXCR on the PCR reads; one entry per CDR3 protein. The profile shows 650,000 to 900,000 distinct CDR3 sequences, 40% to 55% of them singletons. The sample comes from a study of post-analysis software for immune sequencing data. Background on the study: As for disease course, relapsing-remitting, secondary progressive and progressive-relapsing multiple sclerosis were all included. General study results and limits: Among five TRBV segments more frequent in patients than controls were TRBV5-6, TRBV5-1 and TRBV20-1. Controls' normalized Chao1 diversity significantly exceeded that of multiple sclerosis patients.

The V and J ends lost 8 bases and 8 bases respectively, with 19 bases between them. This CDR3 has 14 amino acids. Looked up from germline, CDR1 is MDHEN and CDR2 is SYDVKM. The specimen sequenced was blood. The V and J genes are TRBV28 and TRBJ2-1, with D perhaps matching TRBD1 or TRBD2 (5 bases each). This TCR was sampled from a girl aged 10 to 17 with multiple sclerosis. The CDR3: CASVDWGGGDEQFF. DNA for the CDR3: TGTGCCAGCGTTGATTGGGGTGGGGGTGATGAGCAGTTCTTC.